Included here is one TCR beta chain sequence, with context. The antigen this receptor binds is unknown. Compared with germline, one end of the junction differs, possibly owing to a read error. The CDR3 sequence holds 16 residues, the cysteine and phenylalanine included. The kept DNA is CDR3 alone, 48 bases in frame from the first base. The CDR1 and CDR2 encoded by the germline V gene are SGDLS and YYNGEE. The ophthalmopathy patients had moderately to severely active disease, with a Clinical Activity Score of 3 or higher, a NOSPECS grade of 4 or higher, and a disease duration of less than 3 months. Patients with other autoimmune diseases, uncontrolled infections, pregnancy or lactation were excluded. Clinical symptoms, serum thyroxine, TRAb, thyroid ultrasound and orbital computed tomography formed the basis of the diagnosis. Ficoll-Paque density gradient centrifugation was used to isolate PBMCs from 8.5 to 10 ml of fresh peripheral blood. Trizol reagent was used to extract the total RNA, and its quality was then checked on an Agilent 2100 Bioanalyzer.

For repertoire sequencing, TCR beta CDR3 regions were amplified from RNA transcripts. HTBI primers and the Qiagen OneStep RT-PCR kit were used in a first-round RT-PCR, which was followed by a second-round multiplex PCR, size selection and purification. Libraries were sequenced paired-end with 100 bp reads on an Illumina HiSeq2000. The study's own analysis went as follows. SOAPnuke was used for read processing, and reads with adapters, uncalled bases, a mean Phred below 15, or no exact constant-primer or identifier match were discarded. COPE v1.2.5 was used to merge high-quality paired reads. Each unique nucleotide sequence was defined as a clonotype, and clonotypes were aligned to IMGT TRB V, D and J references with MiTCR v1.1. Only V-J combinations with frequency above 0.0001 were analysed, covering around 99% of repertoires. For each V-J combination, a TCR clonal expansion and chaos score was defined as F50 clonal expansion divided by the chaos observed in the TCRdist matrix. Welch's t-statistics and random forest were used to narrow the features down to over ten V-J combinations, which were then fed into a naive Bayes classifier. The Morisita-Horn index was used to measure how similar the thyroid and blood repertoires were. TCRdb reanalyzed the raw reads on its own, using fastp at Q25 for trimming and MiXCR for clone calling, and kept in-frame beta chains. Each record represents a unique CDR3 protein, reported with the most common genes and DNA among its rows. TCRdb's processing, not the authors' own work, is the source of the V and J calls. For this sample there are roughly 700,000 distinct CDR3 sequences; 40% appear just once. The biggest ten clones account for approximately 43% of the sample.

These data belong to a study of Graves' ophthalmopathy and Graves' hyperthyroidism (dated by TCRdb to the late 2010s). In terms of the full investigation: Peripheral blood was collected at initial diagnosis, before any treatment. The independent validation cohort included about 19 hyperthyroidism patients plus 17 patients who later progressed from hyperthyroidism to ophthalmopathy. In more than five hyperthyroidism patients, the T-cell repertoires found in thyroid tissue were compared with those found in blood. After sampling, hyperthyroidism patients received methimazole starting at 30 mg daily, and ophthalmopathy patients received high-dose intravenous methylprednisolone. To tell Graves' ophthalmopathy apart from Graves' hyperthyroidism, and to predict which patients would progress to ophthalmopathy, the study relied on TCR beta repertoire signatures. In total, some 130 blood samples were TCR-sequenced: 43 ophthalmopathy, about 75 hyperthyroidism and some 17 hyperthyroidism-to-ophthalmopathy patients. To explore V-J signatures that separate ophthalmopathy from hyperthyroidism, a discovery set of about a hundred patients was enrolled, consisting of about 45 with ophthalmopathy and 55 to 65 with stable hyperthyroidism.

Summary of the overall study and its limitations: In cross-validation, the 13-signature model distinguished ophthalmopathy from stable hyperthyroidism with approximately 90% sensitivity and approximately 81% specificity, while in the test set the corresponding values were about 80% and 75%. Among expanded thyroid clonotypes with frequency above 0.001, most also showed up in blood, which suggests that blood repertoires may reflect the thyroid immune response. In validation, the model predicted ophthalmopathy progression with about 70% sensitivity and roughly 72% specificity; some 13 predicted patients were CT-confirmed with GO in a median of about 6.1 months. No statistical method was used to set the sample size in advance, and the investigators knew which group each participant was assigned to.

The clonotype was recovered from an adult man with Graves' ophthalmopathy. The receptor chain draws on TRBV9 and TRBJ1-3, with the identity of the D gene unclear. Material for sequencing was peripheral blood. The sequenced DNA: TGCGCCAGCAGCCCGGCCGGGAGTGCGAGAGGAAACACCATATATTTT. It encodes CASSPAGSARGNTIYF.